This entry describes one T cell receptor beta chain. Its antigen is as yet unknown. The junction and the germline gene differ at one end; a read error may be behind it. The entry originates in a study of Graves' ophthalmopathy and Graves' hyperthyroidism. Amplified material comprised TCR beta CDR3 regions derived from RNA transcripts. Second-round multiplex PCR came after a first-round RT-PCR that employed HTBI primers. TCRdb independently ran MiXCR on the multiplex PCR reads; one entry per CDR3 protein. The data contain 300,000 to 500,000 distinct CDR3 sequences, approximately 15% of them singletons. Findings and limits, study-wide: Both an approximately 68% sensitivity and an approximately 72% specificity characterized the model's predictions of ophthalmopathy progression.

Sequences were obtained from peripheral blood. This TCR was recovered from a woman between 18 and 30 years old with stable Graves' hyperthyroidism.

This CDR3 reads CASGRSGANTGELCF. CDR3 DNA: TGTGCCAGTGGCCGTAGCGGCGCGAACACCGGGGAGCTGTGTTTT. The chain uses TRBV19 and TRBJ2-2; possible D gene TRBD2, 6 bases. The CDR3 extends over 15 amino acids. Germline V gives CDR1 LNHDA, CDR2 SQIVND (reference sequence).